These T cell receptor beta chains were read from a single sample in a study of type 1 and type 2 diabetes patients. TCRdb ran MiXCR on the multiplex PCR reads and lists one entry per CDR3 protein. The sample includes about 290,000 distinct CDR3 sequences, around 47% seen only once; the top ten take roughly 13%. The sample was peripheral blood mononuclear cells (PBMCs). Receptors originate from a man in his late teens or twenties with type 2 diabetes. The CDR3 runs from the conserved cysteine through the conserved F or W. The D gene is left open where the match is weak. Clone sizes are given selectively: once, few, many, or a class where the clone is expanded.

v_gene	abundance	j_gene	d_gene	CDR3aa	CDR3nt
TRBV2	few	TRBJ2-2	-	CASKRREAGELFF	TGTGCCAGCAAACGTAGGGAAGCCGGGGAGCTGTTTTTT
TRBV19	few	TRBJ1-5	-	CASSIWGSRQPQHF	TGTGCCAGTAGTATATGGGGATCAAGACAGCCCCAGCATTTT
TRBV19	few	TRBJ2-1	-	CASSREFSLSSYNEQFF	TGTGCCAGTAGTAGAGAATTTAGCCTGAGCTCCTACAATGAGCAGTTCTTC
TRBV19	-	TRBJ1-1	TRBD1	CASTGTAGMDTEAFF	TGTGCCAGTACCGGGACAGCAGGGATGGACACTGAAGCTTTCTTT
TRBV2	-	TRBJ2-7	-	CASSPGLTSYEQYF	TGTGCCAGCAGCCCGGGACTTACCTCCTACGAGCAGTACTTC
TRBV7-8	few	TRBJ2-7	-	CAISVRGEAYEQYF	TGTGCCATCAGTGTTCGCGGGGAGGCCTACGAGCAGTACTTC
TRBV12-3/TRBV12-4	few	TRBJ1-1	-	CASSSTDEAFF	TGTGCCAGCAGTTCTACGGATGAAGCTTTCTTT
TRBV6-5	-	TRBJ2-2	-	CASRRGMNTGELFF	TGTGCCAGCAGGAGAGGAATGAACACCGGGGAGCTGTTTTTT
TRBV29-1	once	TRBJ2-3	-	CSVPPRGGGTDTQYF	TGCAGCGTTCCCCCCCGGGGAGGAGGCACAGATACGCAGTATTTT
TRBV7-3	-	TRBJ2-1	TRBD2	CASSLRGWVLAGDYNEQFF	TGTGCCAGCAGCTTAAGGGGTTGGGTACTAGCGGGGGACTACAATGAGCAGTTCTTC
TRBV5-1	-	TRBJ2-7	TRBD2	CASSGTSTAYEQYF	TGCGCCAGCAGCGGGACTAGCACGGCCTACGAGCAGTACTTC
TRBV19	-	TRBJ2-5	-	CASSIGAGWMETQYF	TGTGCCAGTAGTATAGGGGCAGGGTGGATGGAGACCCAGTACTTC
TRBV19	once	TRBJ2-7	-	CASTPAGTGTYEQYF	TGTGCCAGTACTCCGGCGGGCACCGGAACCTACGAGCAGTACTTC
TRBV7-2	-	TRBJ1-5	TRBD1	CASSLTGVRNQPQHF	TGTGCCAGCAGCCTGACAGGGGTTCGTAATCAGCCCCAGCATTTT
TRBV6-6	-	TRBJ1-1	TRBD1	CASSRGQTEAFF	TGTGCCAGCAGCAGGGGGCAGACTGAAGCTTTCTTT
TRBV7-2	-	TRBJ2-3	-	CASSLVGGPDTQYF	TGTGCCAGCAGCTTAGTCGGGGGGCCAGATACGCAGTATTTT
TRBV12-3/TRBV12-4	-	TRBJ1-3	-	CASSPGGGNTIYF	TGTGCCAGCAGTCCGGGTGGGGGGAACACCATATATTTT
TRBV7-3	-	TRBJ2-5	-	CASSLNVRGQETQYF	TGTGCCAGCAGCTTAAACGTGCGGGGACAAGAGACCCAGTACTTC